This T cell receptor (beta chain) came from a study of T-cell memory formation after mild COVID-19. Each CDR3 protein gets one entry after TCRdb re-called the 5' RACE reads with MiXCR. The sample lists 400,000 to 450,000 distinct CDR3 sequences, roughly 17% seen once, with about a fifth in the top ten. This CDR3 has 13 amino acids. Germline values: CDR1 SEHNR, CDR2 FQNEAQ (reference sequence). Trimming stripped 3 bases from V and 7 bases from J, with 12 bases between. The sequencing sample was made of PBMCs or a T cell subset sorted from them (not recorded which). This receptor was obtained from a man between 18 and 29 years old who had mild COVID-19 (a few samples of this study predate the infection). Cell type and time point are not known. This chain uses TRBV7-9 with TRBJ1-2; D gene ambiguous. The CDR3 here is CASSLAGEGGYTF. The DNA of the CDR3 is TGTGCCAGCAGCTTGGCTGGCGAGGGTGGCTACACCTTC.